This TCR beta chain came from a study of T cells in women clearing cervical HPV infection. Overall study results and limits: Controls had more TRBV6-7 (0.16%) than cases (about 0.11%). Associations may precede or follow infection; HPV-specific or memory T cells were not isolated. CIN3+ cases had significantly higher TCR repertoire richness than controls, but evenness did not differ.

As for this clone: What it binds is unknown. The read comes to an end 3 residues before the CDR3 does, leaving the germline J gene to fill in the end.

The assay was immunoSEQ multiplex PCR, and TCRdb's table has in-frame clones only and misses some. In all, the sample yields tens of thousands of clones. V was clipped by 7 bases and J by 2 bases; unmatched bases: 12. The CDR3 is made up of 17 amino acids. Germline values: CDR1 SNHLY, CDR2 FYNNEI. V gene TRBV2 combines with J gene TRBJ2-4, with TRBD1 matching 9 bases. Sequencing was done on a sample of blood buffy coat. This sequence originates from a woman aged 18-69 years with a cervical HPV16 infection that either progressed to CIN3+ or cleared (not recorded which). CDR3 protein: CASKADRGRGTKNIQYF. The part of the CDR3 DNA that was read is TGTGCCAGCAAGGCGGACAGGGGCAGGGGGACCAAAAACATT.